Listed below are T cell receptor beta chains from one sample, sequenced in a study of T cell repertoires in cytomegalovirus infection. For these TCRs, the target antigens are not known. One entry per CDR3 protein, called by TCRdb with MiXCR from the reads. The data show some 350,000 distinct CDR3 sequences, with 25% to 30% seen just once and approximately 20% held by the top ten. Sequencing was performed on cultured PBMCs, taken from culture after CMV antigen stimulation. These receptors originate from a human donor in good health (CMV status not recorded). Some clones in this sample may be carry-over from other donors' samples. Each CDR3 is given with its conserved first and last residue. D genes are given only for firm matches. Only part of the rows carry a size: once, few, many, or a class if the clone is expanded.

clone size: few
V gene: TRBV7-8
J gene: TRBJ2-1
CDR3 length: 10
D gene: -
CDR3 DNA: TGTGCCAGCAGCACCAATGAGCAGTTCTTC
CDR3 protein: CASSTNEQFF

clone size: -
V gene: TRBV7-3
J gene: TRBJ2-1
CDR3 length: 18
D gene: TRBD2
CDR3 DNA: TGTGCCAGCAGCTTCATGGCTAGCGGGGGGGGGATTGACAATGAGCAGTTCTTC
CDR3 protein: CASSFMASGGGIDNEQFF

clone size: -
V gene: TRBV19
J gene: TRBJ2-3
CDR3 length: 15
D gene: TRBD2
CDR3 DNA: TGTGCCAGTAGTATGGGGGGGGTTAGCACAGATACGCAGTATTTT
CDR3 protein: CASSMGGVSTDTQYF

clone size: -
V gene: TRBV4-1
J gene: TRBJ2-3
CDR3 length: 13
D gene: -
CDR3 DNA: TGCGCCAGCAGCGTAGGTCTCGGGAATACGCAGTATTTT
CDR3 protein: CASSVGLGNTQYF

clone size: -
V gene: TRBV12-3/TRBV12-4
J gene: TRBJ2-5
CDR3 length: 14
D gene: -
CDR3 DNA: TGTGCCAGCAGTGGTTCCACCGGTCAAGAGACCCAGTACTTC
CDR3 protein: CASSGSTGQETQYF

clone size: -
V gene: TRBV5-4
J gene: TRBJ2-7
CDR3 length: 15
D gene: -
CDR3 DNA: TGTGCCAGCAGCTTGAAAGGCAGTCTCTCCTACGAGCAGTACTTC
CDR3 protein: CASSLKGSLSYEQYF

clone size: few
V gene: TRBV19
J gene: TRBJ1-4
CDR3 length: 17
D gene: -
CDR3 DNA: TGTGCCAGTAGTACAAGGGTTGGTGGGTCAACTAATGAAAAACTGTTTTTT
CDR3 protein: CASSTRVGGSTNEKLFF

clone size: -
V gene: TRBV7-2
J gene: TRBJ2-7
CDR3 length: 14
D gene: -
CDR3 DNA: TGTGCCAGCAGCTTAGATGAAGGGCCCTACGAGCAGTACTTC
CDR3 protein: CASSLDEGPYEQYF

clone size: -
V gene: TRBV7-6
J gene: TRBJ1-5
CDR3 length: 13
D gene: TRBD1
CDR3 DNA: TGTGCCAGCAGCGCTTCAGGGGGACAGCCCCAGCATTTT
CDR3 protein: CASSASGGQPQHF

clone size: -
V gene: TRBV18
J gene: TRBJ2-1
CDR3 length: 16
D gene: TRBD2
CDR3 DNA: TGTGCCAGCTCACCACCGGGACTAGCGGGGGACAATGAGCAGTTCTTC
CDR3 protein: CASSPPGLAGDNEQFF

clone size: many
V gene: TRBV7-2
J gene: TRBJ2-7
CDR3 length: 16
D gene: -
CDR3 DNA: TGTGCCAGCAGCTTGAGTGGTGGGAGTGGCTCCTACGAGCAGTACTTC
CDR3 protein: CASSLSGGSGSYEQYF

clone size: few
V gene: TRBV7-6
J gene: TRBJ1-1
CDR3 length: 15
D gene: -
CDR3 DNA: TGTGCCAGCAGCCTCGGGACGGCAGGGAGCACTGAAGCTTTCTTT
CDR3 protein: CASSLGTAGSTEAFF

clone size: many
V gene: TRBV7-9
J gene: TRBJ1-1
CDR3 length: 13
D gene: -
CDR3 DNA: TGTGCCAGCAGCGAACAGGCGAACACTGAAGCTTTCTTT
CDR3 protein: CASSEQANTEAFF

clone size: -
V gene: TRBV7-2
J gene: TRBJ2-7
CDR3 length: 11
D gene: -
CDR3 DNA: TGTGCCAGCAGCATACACTACGAGCAGTACTTC
CDR3 protein: CASSIHYEQYF

clone size: -
V gene: TRBV24-1
J gene: TRBJ2-5
CDR3 length: 15
D gene: TRBD2
CDR3 DNA: TGTGCCACCAGTGACGGCGGGACTAACCAAGAGACCCAGTACTTC
CDR3 protein: CATSDGGTNQETQYF

clone size: -
V gene: TRBV29-1
J gene: TRBJ2-3
CDR3 length: 14
D gene: TRBD1
CDR3 DNA: TGCAGCGTCGGAACAGGGGGCTGGACAGATACGCAGTATTTT
CDR3 protein: CSVGTGGWTDTQYF

clone size: many
V gene: TRBV7-2
J gene: TRBJ1-5
CDR3 length: 14
D gene: -
CDR3 DNA: TGTGCCAGCAGCCCGAGGACAGGCAATCAGCCCCAGCATTTT
CDR3 protein: CASSPRTGNQPQHF

clone size: few
V gene: TRBV29-1
J gene: TRBJ1-4
CDR3 length: 13
D gene: -
CDR3 DNA: TGCAGCGTTGATGGTGGGGGCGGTGAAAAACTGTTTTTT
CDR3 protein: CSVDGGGGEKLFF

clone size: -
V gene: TRBV10-3
J gene: TRBJ2-2
CDR3 length: 14
D gene: TRBD1
CDR3 DNA: TGTGCCACCGACACGGACAGGGACACCGGGGAGCTGTTTTTT
CDR3 protein: CATDTDRDTGELFF

clone size: -
V gene: TRBV7-9
J gene: TRBJ2-3
CDR3 length: 15
D gene: -
CDR3 DNA: TGTGCCAGCAGCTTAGAGAGCGGGCTCACAGATACGCAGTATTTT
CDR3 protein: CASSLESGLTDTQYF

clone size: -
V gene: TRBV6-6
J gene: TRBJ2-3
CDR3 length: 14
D gene: -
CDR3 DNA: TGTGCCAGCAGTTACCGGGGGACTTCAAATACGCAGTATTTT
CDR3 protein: CASSYRGTSNTQYF

clone size: many
V gene: TRBV28
J gene: TRBJ1-4
CDR3 length: 13
D gene: -
CDR3 DNA: TGTGCCAGCACCACCATGACGGGACAAAAACTGTTTTTT
CDR3 protein: CASTTMTGQKLFF

clone size: -
V gene: TRBV28
J gene: TRBJ1-2
CDR3 length: 11
D gene: -
CDR3 DNA: TGTGCCAGCAGTTCCCGGCTCAGGGGAGCCTTC
CDR3 protein: CASSSRLRGAF